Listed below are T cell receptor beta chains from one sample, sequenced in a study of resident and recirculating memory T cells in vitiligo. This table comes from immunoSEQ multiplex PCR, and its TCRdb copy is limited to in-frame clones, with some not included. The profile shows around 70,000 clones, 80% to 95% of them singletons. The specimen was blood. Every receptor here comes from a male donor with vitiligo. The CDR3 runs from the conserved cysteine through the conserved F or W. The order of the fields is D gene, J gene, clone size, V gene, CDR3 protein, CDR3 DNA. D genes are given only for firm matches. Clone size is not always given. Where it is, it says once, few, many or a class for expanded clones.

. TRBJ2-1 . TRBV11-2 CASSLGELRHLSSYNEQFF TGTGCCAGCAGCTTAGGGGAGCTAAGACACCTTAGCTCCTACAATGAGCAGTTCTTC
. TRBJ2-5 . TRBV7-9 CASSLVAGAQETQYF TGTGCCAGCAGCTTAGTGGCAGGGGCGCAGGAGACCCAGTACTTC
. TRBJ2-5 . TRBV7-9 CASSLAQAVQETQYF TGTGCCAGCAGCCTTGCACAGGCGGTCCAAGAGACCCAGTACTTC
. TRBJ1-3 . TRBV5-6 CASSFGRTIYF TGTGCCAGCAGCTTCGGGAGGACCATATATTTT
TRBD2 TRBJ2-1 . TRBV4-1 CASSLTSGSYNEQFF TGCGCCAGCAGCCTGACTAGCGGCTCCTACAATGAGCAGTTCTTC
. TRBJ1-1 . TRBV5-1 CASNPGQGNTEAFF TGCGCCAGCAACCCTGGGCAGGGGAACACTGAAGCTTTCTTT
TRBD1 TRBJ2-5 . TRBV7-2 CASSLAGTGQETQYF TGTGCCAGCAGCTTAGCGGGGACAGGCCAAGAGACCCAGTACTTC
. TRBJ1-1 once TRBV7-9 CASSLGASTEAFF TGTGCCAGCAGCTTGGGGGCGAGCACTGAAGCTTTCTTT
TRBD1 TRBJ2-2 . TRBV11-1 CASSSNQGQGTGELFF TGTGCCAGCAGCTCCAACCAGGGACAGGGGACCGGGGAGCTGTTTTTT
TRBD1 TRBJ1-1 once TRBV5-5 CASSWAPFMTGVNEAFF TGTGCCAGCAGCTGGGCCCCCTTTATGACAGGGGTTAATGAAGCTTTCTTT
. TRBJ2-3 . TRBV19 CASRGLDTDTQYF TGTGCCAGTAGGGGACTGGACACAGATACGCAGTATTTT
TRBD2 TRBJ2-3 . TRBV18 CASSPGGGSTDTQYF TGTGCCAGCTCACCGGGGGGGGGAAGCACAGATACGCAGTATTTT
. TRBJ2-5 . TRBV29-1 CSAGQASVKETQYF TGCAGCGCCGGCCAGGCTTCTGTTAAAGAGACCCAGTACTTC
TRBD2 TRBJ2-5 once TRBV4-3 CASSPSGEETQYF TGCGCCAGCAGCCCGAGCGGGGAAGAGACCCAGTACTTC
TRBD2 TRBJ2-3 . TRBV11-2 CASSPWTSGDTQYF TGTGCCAGCAGCCCTTGGACTAGCGGAGATACGCAGTATTTT
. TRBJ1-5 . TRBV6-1 CASSVRGRDNQPQHF TGTGCCAGCAGTGTTAGGGGAAGGGACAATCAGCCCCAGCATTTT
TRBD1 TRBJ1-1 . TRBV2 CASSDVPQGGKAFF TGTGCCAGCAGTGACGTCCCTCAGGGGGGTAAGGCTTTCTTT
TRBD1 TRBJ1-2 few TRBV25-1 CASIGTANYGYTF TGTGCCAGCATCGGGACAGCTAACTATGGCTACACCTTC
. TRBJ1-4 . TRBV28 CASSSPAEEKLFF TGTGCCAGCAGCTCCCCCGCGGAAGAAAAACTGTTTTTT
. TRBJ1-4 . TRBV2 CASSEQGIATNEKLFF TGTGCCAGCAGTGAGCAGGGGATTGCAACTAATGAAAAACTGTTTTTT
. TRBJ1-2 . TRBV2 CASSEANVYGYTF TGTGCCAGCAGTGAAGCAAATGTATATGGCTACACCTTC
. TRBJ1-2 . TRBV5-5 CASSLGQDGYTF TGTGCCAGCAGCTTGGGGCAGGATGGCTACACCTTC
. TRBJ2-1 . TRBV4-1 CASSQVDLVSYNEQFF TGCGCCAGCAGCCAAGTTGATCTAGTTTCCTACAATGAGCAGTTCTTC
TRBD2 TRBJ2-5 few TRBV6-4 CASSELAGGQETQYF TGTGCCAGCAGTGAACTAGCGGGGGGCCAAGAGACCCAGTACTTC
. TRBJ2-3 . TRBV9 CASSVNVGADTQYF TGTGCCAGCAGCGTAAATGTAGGGGCCGATACGCAGTATTTT
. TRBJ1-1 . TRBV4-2 CASSQEPGGGTEAFF TGTGCCAGCAGCCAAGAACCCGGGGGAGGCACTGAAGCTTTCTTT
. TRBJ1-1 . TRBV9 CASSPPVNTEAFF TGTGCCAGCAGCCCTCCAGTGAACACTGAAGCTTTCTTT
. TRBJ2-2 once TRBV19 CASSIRGNSGELFF TGTGCCAGTAGTATCCGGGGAAACAGCGGGGAGCTGTTTTTT
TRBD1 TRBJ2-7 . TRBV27 CASSLTMDRGYEQYF TGTGCCAGCAGTTTAACTATGGACAGGGGCTACGAGCAGTACTTC
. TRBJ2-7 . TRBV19 CASSKAILRGYEQYF TGTGCCAGTAGTAAGGCCATTTTAAGAGGTTACGAGCAGTACTTC
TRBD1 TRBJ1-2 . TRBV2 CASRFIRDRDGYTF TGTGCCAGCCGATTCATCCGGGACAGGGACGGCTACACCTTC
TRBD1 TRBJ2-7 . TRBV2 CASMGQGVYEQYF TGTGCCAGCATGGGACAGGGAGTCTACGAGCAGTACTTC